A selection of T cell receptor beta chains follows, all from one sample in a study of blood T cell repertoires in COVID-19. Libraries were prepared by immunoSEQ multiplex PCR; TCRdb keeps only in-frame clonotypes and omits some of them. The sample contains over 200,000 clones, roughly 89% of which appear only once. Source material: peripheral blood. Receptors originate from a man aged 25 to 45 who had recovered from COVID-19. CDR3s include the opening cysteine and the closing phenylalanine or tryptophan. Fields, in order: clone size, V gene, D gene, J gene, CDR3 protein, CDR3 DNA. A D gene is named only where the DNA matches it firmly. Clone sizes are given selectively: once, few, many, or a class where the clone is expanded.

-	TRBV6-5	-	TRBJ1-1	CASSPLRENTEAFF	TGTGCCAGCAGTCCCCTACGGGAGAACACTGAAGCTTTCTTT
-	TRBV10-2	-	TRBJ1-1	CASSGEGSRTEAFF	TGCGCCAGCAGTGGGGAGGGCAGTAGAACTGAAGCTTTCTTT
-	TRBV19	TRBD1	TRBJ2-7	CASSRGTGIVGYEQYF	TGTGCCAGTAGCCGCGGGACAGGGATTGTCGGGTACGAGCAGTACTTC
-	TRBV2	-	TRBJ1-5	CAKEGSGNQPQHF	TGTGCCAAGGAAGGGAGCGGCAATCAGCCCCAGCATTTT
-	TRBV2	-	TRBJ1-2	CGERVTNYGYTF	TGTGGCGAGCGGGTTACTAACTATGGCTACACCTTC
once	TRBV7-2	TRBD2	TRBJ2-3	CASSLRAGRGVLDTQYF	TGTGCCAGCAGCTTAAGAGCTGGGCGGGGGGTTTTAGATACGCAGTATTTT
once	TRBV5-1	-	TRBJ2-3	CASSAGTNRRTDTQYF	TGCGCCAGCAGCGCGGGGACCAACCGTCGGACAGATACGCAGTATTTT
-	TRBV19	TRBD1	TRBJ1-1	CASSTGQGTEAFF	TGTGCCAGTAGTACCGGACAGGGAACGGAAGCTTTCTTT
-	TRBV3-1/TRBV3-2	TRBD1	TRBJ1-5	CASSQAPGQGNQPQHF	TGTGCCAGCAGCCAAGCCCCGGGACAGGGAAATCAGCCCCAGCATTTT
-	TRBV3-1/TRBV3-2	TRBD2	TRBJ2-2	CASSLIAGGNTGELFF	TGTGCCAGCAGCCTAATAGCGGGGGGAAACACCGGGGAGCTGTTTTTT
-	TRBV5-8	-	TRBJ1-2	CASSIINSYYGYTF	TGTGCCAGCAGCATCATAAACAGTTACTATGGCTACACCTTC
-	TRBV3-1/TRBV3-2	-	TRBJ2-5	CATLTGVPGETQYF	TGTGCCACTCTTACGGGGGTGCCAGGAGAGACCCAGTACTTC
once	TRBV7-2	-	TRBJ2-1	CASSDPRRGHNEQFF	TGTGCCAGCTCCGATCCCCGGCGGGGGCACAATGAGCAGTTCTTC
-	TRBV7-2	-	TRBJ1-2	CASSLAGTRATGYTF	TGTGCCAGCAGCTTAGCCGGGACAAGAGCCACTGGCTACACCTTC
-	TRBV10-1	TRBD1	TRBJ2-6	CASSRDRATGANVLTF	TGCGCCAGCAGCCGGGACAGGGCAACTGGGGCCAACGTCCTGACTTTC
-	TRBV7-9	-	TRBJ2-5	CASLYGETQYF	TGTGCCAGTTTATACGGGGAGACCCAGTACTTC
-	TRBV5-8	TRBD1	TRBJ2-3	CASSRGQGSDTQYF	TGTGCCAGCAGCAGGGGACAGGGGTCAGATACGCAGTATTTT
-	TRBV5-1	TRBD2	TRBJ2-3	CASSPSRGAKDTQYF	TGCGCCAGCAGCCCGTCGCGGGGGGCTAAAGATACGCAGTATTTT
-	TRBV11-3	TRBD2	TRBJ2-3	CASGHGGARDTQYF	TGTGCCAGCGGTCACGGGGGGGCCAGGGATACGCAGTATTTT
-	TRBV18	TRBD2	TRBJ2-3	CASSPPPSGGTDTQYF	TGTGCCAGCTCACCCCCCCCCAGCGGGGGAACAGATACGCAGTATTTT
-	TRBV12-5	TRBD1	TRBJ2-7	CASGPDRTAYEQYF	TGTGCTAGTGGCCCGGACAGGACAGCCTACGAGCAGTACTTC
once	TRBV7-9	-	TRBJ2-1	CASSLGIRADEQFF	TGTGCCAGCAGCTTAGGGATCAGGGCGGATGAGCAGTTCTTC
-	TRBV24-1	TRBD1	TRBJ2-6	CATSDFDRGSSGANVLTF	TGTGCCACCAGTGATTTCGACAGGGGGAGCTCTGGGGCCAACGTCCTGACTTTC
-	TRBV11-2	-	TRBJ2-1	CASSLGFVSTGKYNEQFF	TGTGCCAGCAGCTTAGGATTTGTGTCGACAGGAAAATACAATGAGCAGTTCTTC
-	TRBV11-2	TRBD1	TRBJ1-1	CASSARQGMNTEAFF	TGTGCCAGCAGCGCCCGACAGGGAATGAACACTGAAGCTTTCTTT
-	TRBV3-1/TRBV3-2	-	TRBJ1-6	CASSQEGGQPNSPLHF	TGTGCCAGCAGCCAAGAAGGAGGACAGCCTAATTCACCCCTCCACTTT
few	TRBV15	TRBD2	TRBJ2-7	CATSRVGGGAYEQYF	TGTGCCACCAGCAGAGTGGGCGGGGGGGCCTACGAGCAGTACTTC
-	TRBV7-8	TRBD1	TRBJ1-2	CASSLSDRGSNYGYTF	TGTGCCAGCAGCTTGTCGGACAGGGGGTCTAACTATGGCTACACCTTC
-	TRBV5-4	-	TRBJ2-3	CASSLDRDTQYF	TGTGCCAGCAGCTTGGATCGAGATACGCAGTATTTT
-	TRBV9	TRBD1	TRBJ1-1	CASSLTGDGNTEAFF	TGTGCCAGCAGCCTTACAGGGGACGGGAACACTGAAGCTTTCTTT
-	TRBV19	-	TRBJ2-1	CASSNSISTMTYNEQFF	TGTGCCAGTAGCAATTCCATTTCAACTATGACCTACAATGAGCAGTTCTTC
many	TRBV6-2/TRBV6-3	-	TRBJ1-5	CASSPTGNQPQHF	TGTGCCAGCAGTCCCACAGGGAACCAGCCCCAGCATTTT
-	TRBV28	TRBD1	TRBJ1-3	CASSFYQGAVFGNTIYF	TGTGCCAGCAGTTTTTATCAGGGGGCAGTGTTTGGAAACACCATATATTTT
-	TRBV10-3	TRBD1	TRBJ2-2	CAISGTGDAGELFF	TGTGCCATCAGCGGGACAGGGGACGCCGGGGAGCTGTTTTTT
-	TRBV19	-	TRBJ2-2	CASSISGDTGELFF	TGTGCCAGTAGTATAAGCGGAGACACCGGGGAGCTGTTTTTT
few	TRBV11-3	-	TRBJ2-1	CASSSGEPTNEQFF	TGTGCCAGCAGCTCGGGGGAACCAACCAATGAGCAGTTCTTC
-	TRBV6-8	-	TRBJ1-3	CASRRGNTIYF	TGTGCCAGCAGGCGGGGAAACACCATATATTTT
few	TRBV29-1	-	TRBJ1-1	CSVEWNSFTTEAFF	TGCAGCGTTGAATGGAACAGTTTTACCACTGAAGCTTTCTTT
-	TRBV2	TRBD1	TRBJ2-7	CASRLAGTGAYEQYF	TGTGCCAGCAGACTTGCCGGGACAGGGGCCTACGAGCAGTACTTC
-	TRBV6-5	TRBD1	TRBJ1-4	CASTPDRGGEKLFF	TGTGCCAGCACCCCTGACAGGGGTGGTGAAAAACTGTTTTTT
-	TRBV10-3	-	TRBJ1-4	CASSQGSDEKLFF	TGTGCCAGCAGTCAGGGTTCCGATGAAAAACTGTTTTTT
-	TRBV30	TRBD1	TRBJ1-1	CASTKGARGAFF	TGTGCCTCGACAAAGGGGGCAAGGGGAGCTTTCTTT
-	TRBV11-3	TRBD2	TRBJ2-1	CASSSGASGAFNEQFF	TGTGCCAGCAGCTCTGGTGCTAGCGGGGCGTTCAATGAGCAGTTCTTC
-	TRBV5-8	-	TRBJ1-2	CASSLYGEGIYGYTF	TGTGCCAGCAGCTTGTATGGGGAGGGGATCTATGGCTACACCTTC
-	TRBV28	-	TRBJ1-2	CASSFGAANYGYTF	TGTGCCAGCAGTTTTGGGGCGGCTAACTATGGCTACACCTTC
-	TRBV6-4	TRBD2	TRBJ2-2	CASRQAGGNTGELFF	TGTGCCAGCCGGCAAGCGGGGGGTAACACCGGGGAGCTGTTTTTT